This T cell receptor (beta chain) originates from a study of blood T cells in healthy people across ages. Study-wide results and caveats: A conclusive naive versus antigen-experienced comparison was prevented by the unsorted PBMCs.

Peripheral blood from each donor was collected in a volume of about 10 milliliters. In regard to this clonotype: Its target is not known.

Per the germline V gene, CDR1 is DFQATT and CDR2 is SNEGSKA (reference sequence). CDR3 length: 14 amino acids. Deletions cut 2 bases from V and 8 bases from J, with 17 bases between. For the second PCR, which ran for 7 to 11 cycles, a sample-barcoded 5' primer and a J-beta primer mix were used. TCRdb itself ran the 5' RACE reads through MiXCR, one entry per CDR3 protein. The profile shows 700,000 or so distinct CDR3 sequences, approximately 22% of them singletons. The sequence came from a man aged 65-85 years in good health. Source material: blood. This chain links TRBV20-1 with TRBJ2-3; D is perhaps TRBD2 (5 bases). DNA for the CDR3: TGCAGTGCTAGACCTAGCCTACAGAAGGGTACGCAGTATTTT. This codes for CSARPSLQKGTQYF.